This T cell receptor (beta chain) was recorded in a study of T cell responses to AZD1222 COVID-19 vaccine. This CDR3 has 14 amino acids. The ends were cut back, 3 bases at V and 5 bases at J, with 13 bases in the middle. CDR1 and CDR2 (germline): LNHDA, SQIVND (reference sequence). The repertoire was sequenced with immunoSEQ multiplex PCR; TCRdb's copy has only in-frame clones and lacks some. The sample includes 88,000 or so clones, 75% to 90% of them seen just once. The clonotype was recovered from an adult in good health. The input for sequencing was peripheral blood, taken on day 0 of AZD1222 vaccination. The J gene is TRBJ2-5, the V gene TRBV19; no firm D call. CDR3 DNA sequence: TGTGCCAGTAGTATGACACTCGTGATGGAGACCCAGTACTTC. Translating it yields CASSMTLVMETQYF.